This T cell receptor (beta chain) originates from a study of blood T cell repertoires in COVID-19. Whole-study context: Specimens from acute and convalescent COVID-19 originated in the United States, Italy and Spain. The analysed material was cDNA or gDNA that came from T cells, B-cell-depleted T cells, or PBMCs.

This clone was seen just once. The V gene lost 2 bases and the J gene lost 1 base, with 18 bases spanning the gap. Looked up from germline, CDR1 is MNHEY and CDR2 is SMNVEV (reference sequence). This CDR3 comprises 19 residues. In the original workflow: Estimates of nucleated cell counts were drawn from the amplification of reference gene primers. Sequencing used immunoSEQ multiplex PCR; TCRdb keeps in-frame clones, though not all of them. The V and J calls and clone size were taken over from that table, and D and trimming were inferred from the DNA. The data hold about 300,000 clones, with roughly 86% observed a single time.

The receptor comes from a woman aged 45-65 years with acute or convalescent COVID-19. This sequence joins TRBV27 and TRBJ1-6; tentative D call: TRBD1 (6 bases). The sample consisted of peripheral blood. CDR3 sequence (DNA): TGTGCCAGCAGTTTAACTGTCAGGGGTCGGGGATCCTATAATTCACCCCTCCACTTT. It yields the protein CASSLTVRGRGSYNSPLHF.